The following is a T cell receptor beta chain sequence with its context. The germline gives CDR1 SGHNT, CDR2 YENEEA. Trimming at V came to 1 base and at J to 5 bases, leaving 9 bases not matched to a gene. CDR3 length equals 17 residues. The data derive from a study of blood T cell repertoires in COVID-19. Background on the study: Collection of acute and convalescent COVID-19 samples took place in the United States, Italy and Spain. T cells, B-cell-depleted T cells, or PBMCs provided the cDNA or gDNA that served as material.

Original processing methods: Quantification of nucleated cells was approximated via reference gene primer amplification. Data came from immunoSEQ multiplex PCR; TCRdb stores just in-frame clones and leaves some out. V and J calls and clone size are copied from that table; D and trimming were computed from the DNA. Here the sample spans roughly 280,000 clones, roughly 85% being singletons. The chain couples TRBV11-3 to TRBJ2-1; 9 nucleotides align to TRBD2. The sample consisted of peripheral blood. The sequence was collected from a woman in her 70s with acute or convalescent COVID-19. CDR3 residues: CASSLAVSRGGHNEQFF. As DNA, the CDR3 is TGTGCCAGCAGCTTAGCCGTGTCGCGGGGGGGCCACAATGAGCAGTTCTTC.